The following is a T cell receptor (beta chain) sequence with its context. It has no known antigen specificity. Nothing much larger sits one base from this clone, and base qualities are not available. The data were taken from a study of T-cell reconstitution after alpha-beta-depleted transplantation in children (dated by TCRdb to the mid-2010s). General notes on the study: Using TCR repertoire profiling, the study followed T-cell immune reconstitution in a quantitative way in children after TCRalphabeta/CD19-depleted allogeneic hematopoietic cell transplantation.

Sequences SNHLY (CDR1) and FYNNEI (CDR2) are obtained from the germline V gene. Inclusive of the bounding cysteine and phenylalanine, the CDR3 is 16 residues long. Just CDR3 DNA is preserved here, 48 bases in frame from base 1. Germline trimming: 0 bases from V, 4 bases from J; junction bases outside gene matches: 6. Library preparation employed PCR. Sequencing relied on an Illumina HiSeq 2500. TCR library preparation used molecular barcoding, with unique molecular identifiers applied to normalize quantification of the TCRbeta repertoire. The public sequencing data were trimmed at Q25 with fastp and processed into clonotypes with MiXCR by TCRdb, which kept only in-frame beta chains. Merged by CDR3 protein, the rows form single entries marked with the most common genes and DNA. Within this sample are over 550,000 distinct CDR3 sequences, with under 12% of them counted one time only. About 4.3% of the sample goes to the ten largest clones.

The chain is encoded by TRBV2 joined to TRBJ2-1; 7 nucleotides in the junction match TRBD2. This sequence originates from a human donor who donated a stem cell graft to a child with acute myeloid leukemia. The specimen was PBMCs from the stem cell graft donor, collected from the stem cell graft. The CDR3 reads CASSEAMSGNYNEQFF. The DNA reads TGTGCCAGCAGTGAAGCGATGAGCGGGAATTACAATGAGCAGTTCTTC.